This passage covers 28 T cell receptor beta chains from one sample sequenced in a study of blood T cells in healthy people across ages. A sample-barcoded 5' primer and a J-beta primer mix were used in a second PCR of roughly 6 to 11 cycles. MiXCR, applied by TCRdb to the 5' RACE reads, yields one record per CDR3 protein. The sample lists around 1,700,000 distinct CDR3 sequences; 28% were seen once. Specimen: blood. These receptors originate from a woman in her twenties or thirties in good health.

In this sample, this clonotype turned up many times. This chain joins TRBV9 and TRBJ2-1; D perhaps matches TRBD1 (5 bases). Trimming removed 7 bases at V and 7 bases at J, with 18 bases between. The CDR3 loop spans 14 amino acids. Germline CDR1 is SGDLS and CDR2 is YYNGEE. This chain's CDR3 is CASRAAGNSNEQFF. The CDR3 DNA is TGTGCCAGCCGCGCGGCAGGGAACTCAAATGAGCAGTTCTTC.

This clonotype was counted only a few times. This chain links TRBV7-2 with TRBJ2-3, with D unclear. The CDR3 is 13 amino acids. In germline, CDR1 is SGHTA, CDR2 FQGNSA. Trimming left V 7 bases short and J 6 bases short, with 14 bases between. Here the CDR3 reads CASKTVSSDTQYF. Here the CDR3 DNA reads TGTGCCAGCAAGACTGTTAGCAGTGATACGCAGTATTTT.

The V gene is TRBV20-1, the J gene TRBJ1-5; 9 nucleotides agree with TRBD1. V dropped 6 bases and J dropped 2; count of bases not matched to a gene: 8. This CDR3 has 15 amino acids. The germline gives CDR1 DFQATT, CDR2 SNEGSKA (reference sequence). The CDR3 here is CSARRGTGRNQPQHF. The CDR3 nucleotides are TGCAGTGCGAGGAGGGGGACAGGGCGCAATCAGCCCCAGCATTTT.

Regarding this clonotype: This clone may be a read error of a much larger clone one base away. J is TRBJ2-1 and V is TRBV29-1; 7 bases are a match to TRBD1. Trimming removed 4 bases from V and 5 bases from J; junction bases left unmatched: 8. This CDR3 region has 14 residues. CDR1 SQVTM and CDR2 ANQGSEA come from the germline V gene. CDR3 DNA sequence: TGCAGCGTTGGATTACAGGGGACACACAATGAGCAGTTCTTC. Encoded protein: CSVGLQGTHNEQFF.

This clonotype has just a few counts. This CDR3 reads CASSLSLEAVWSYTF. The DNA for the CDR3 is TGTGCCAGCAGCTTATCTTTGGAAGCGGTGTGGAGCTACACCTTC. The chain is built from TRBV7-9 and TRBJ1-2, with D unresolved. From germline, CDR1 is SEHNR and CDR2 FQNEAQ (reference sequence). V was trimmed by 2 bases and J by 9 bases, leaving 19 bases between them. CDR3 length equals 15 residues.

CDR3 loop: CASSQSFRAHQETQYF. The CDR3 DNA is TGCGCCAGCAGTCAATCGTTCCGGGCTCACCAAGAGACCCAGTACTTC. This chain connects TRBV23-1 to TRBJ2-5, with D unclear. TRBV23-1 is noted as an ORF with a role that remains uncertain. This CDR3 has 16 amino acids. The ends were cut back, 0 bases at V and 0 bases at J, with 11 bases in the middle.

This clonotype appeared many times. This chain links TRBV7-6 with TRBJ2-7; tentative D call: TRBD1 (6 bases). Germline CDR1 SGHVS, CDR2 FNYEAQ. The CDR3 runs to 17 residues. V gave up 5 bases and J gave up 3 bases, with 23 bases separating them. CDR3 residues: CASSPYSARGYDYEQYF. The CDR3 DNA reads TGTGCCAGCAGCCCCTATTCGGCCAGGGGATATGACTACGAGCAGTACTTC.

This clonotype was counted between two and nine times. J is TRBJ2-5 and V is TRBV5-5; D call uncertain. The CDR3 covers 14 residues. Trimming removed 2 bases from V and 3 bases from J, with 11 bases in between. From germline, CDR1 is SGHKS and CDR2 YYEKEE (reference sequence). The CDR3 DNA reads TGTGCCAGCAGCTTCATGTCAGAGAAAGAGACCCAGTACTTC. It is translated as CASSFMSEKETQYF.

The J gene is TRBJ2-3, the V gene TRBV12-3 or TRBV12-4; 7 bases fit TRBD2. The CDR3 extends over 17 amino acids. J lost 0 bases, V lost 2 bases, and 8 bases had no gene match. The CDR3 sequence: CASSLRVLAASTDTQYF. The CDR3 DNA follows: TGTGCCAGCAGTTTAAGAGTGCTAGCGGCTAGCACAGATACGCAGTATTTT.

This clonotype was recorded many times. The rearrangement links TRBV29-1 to TRBJ2-3; 8 nucleotides match TRBD1. CDR3 length equals 13 residues. V lost 3 bases to trimming and J lost 5 bases; unmatched junction nucleotides: 4. CDR1 is SQVTM and CDR2 is ANQGSEA in the germline V gene. The CDR3 nucleotides are TGCAGCGTTGAGTGGGACAGGAGAGATACGCAGTATTTT. This codes for CSVEWDRRDTQYF.

About this clonotype: An end of the junction does not agree with germline; a read error may underlie this. J is TRBJ2-7 and V is TRBV20-1; no definite D call. Germline values: CDR1 DFQATT, CDR2 SNEGSKA (reference sequence). The length of the CDR3 is 14 residues. The CDR3 bases are TGCGGTGCAGCGCGCGACACCAGCTCCTACGAGCAGTACTTC. Protein product: CGAARDTSSYEQYF.

The chain is built from TRBV29-1 and TRBJ1-2, with TRBD1 matching 9 bases. This CDR3 has 13 amino acids. Germline lookup yields CDR1 SQVTM and CDR2 ANQGSEA. V dropped 4 bases and J dropped 8; count of bases not matched to a gene: 8. CDR3 coding DNA: TGCAGCGTTGTAACCGGGACAGGGCCCGGCTACACCTTC. Encoded protein: CSVVTGTGPGYTF.

The chain recombines TRBV9 with TRBJ2-3; D perhaps matches TRBD2 (6 bases). The ends were cut back, 8 bases at V and 0 bases at J, with 10 bases in the middle. The CDR3 is 13 residues long. Germline CDR1 reads SGDLS; CDR2 reads YYNGEE. In DNA form, the CDR3 reads TGTGCCAGTCAGAGCGGGAGCACAGATACGCAGTATTTT. This encodes CASQSGSTDTQYF.

Only a few counts were recorded for this clonotype. The gene calls are TRBV4-1 and TRBJ1-4; TRBD1 matches at 8 bases. From germline, CDR1 is MGHRA and CDR2 YSYEKL. J was trimmed by 6 bases and V by 7 bases; bases with no gene match: 4. CDR3 length: 13 amino acids. CDR3 bases: TGCGCCAGCACCGGGACAGGTTATGAAAAACTGTTTTTT. Amino acid sequence: CASTGTGYEKLFF.

This clonotype was recorded at least ten times. This chain links TRBV30 with TRBJ2-1, with D hard to call. Per the germline V gene, CDR1 is GTSNPN and CDR2 is SVGIG (reference sequence). CDR3 length: 12 amino acids. V was pared by 2 bases and J by 7 bases, with 9 bases between. The CDR3 sequence: CAWSIPANEQFF. CDR3 in DNA: TGTGCCTGGAGTATCCCAGCGAATGAGCAGTTCTTC. The whole variable domain, filled in from reference TRBV30 and TRBJ2-1, reads SQTIHQWPATLVQPVGSPLSLECTVEGTSNPNLYWYRQAAGRGLQLLFYSVGIGQISSEVPQNLSASRPQDRQFILSSKKLLLSDSGFYLCAWSIPANEQFFGPGTRLTVL.

Details on this clonotype: The junction does not match germline at one end; this may be a read error. The chain joins TRBV7-3 to TRBJ2-1; TRBD2 agrees at 8 bases. CDR1 is SGHTA, CDR2 FQGTGA, per germline. The CDR3 contains 15 residues. CDR3 in DNA: TGTGCCAGCAGCGTAGCGGGGATGGGCTACAATGGGCAGTTCTTC. Translated: CASSVAGMGYNGQFF.

This clonotype turned up a few times. The chain employs TRBV6-1 and TRBJ1-2; no definite D call. The CDR3 covers 12 residues. Trimming shortened V by 3 bases and J by 8 bases, and 10 bases separated the two germline ends. CDR1 and CDR2 (germline): MNHNS, SASEGT. The CDR3 protein is CASSEGTRGYTF. In DNA, the CDR3 is TGTGCCAGCAGTGAGGGTACGAGAGGCTACACCTTC.

V is TRBV12-3 or TRBV12-4 and J is TRBJ2-1; D gene unclear. Trimming took 6 bases from V and 6 from J, leaving 9 bases between them. This CDR3 region has 12 residues. Written as DNA, the CDR3 is TGTGCCAGCAGGCTTAACCTCAATGAGCAGTTCTTC. Amino acids: CASRLNLNEQFF.

CDR3 sequence: CASSLRRDGSYEQYF. In DNA, the CDR3 is TGCGCCAGCAGCTTGAGGAGGGACGGGTCCTACGAGCAGTACTTC. This rearrangement joins TRBV5-1 to TRBJ2-7; D may be TRBD2 (6 bases). CDR1 is SGHRS and CDR2 is YFSETQ in the germline V gene. Between the trimmed V and J ends, which lost 1 base and 1 base, there was a span of 12 bases. The CDR3 is 15 residues long. The full variable domain, in which reference TRBV5-1 and TRBJ2-7 provide the parts outside the CDR3, is KAGVTQTPRYLIKTRGQQVTLSCSPISGHRSVSWYQQTPGQGLQFLFEYFSETQRNKGNFPGRFSGRQFSNSRSEMNVSTLELGDSALYLCASSLRRDGSYEQYFGPGTRLTVT.

In its sample, this clonotype was seen many times. This chain links TRBV7-9 with TRBJ2-7; D not resolved. V lost 5 bases to trimming and J lost 4 bases, with 9 bases between them. Germline-derived CDR1 and CDR2 are SEHNR and FQNEAQ (reference sequence). The CDR3 consists of 12 residues. The CDR3 sequence is CASSQTAYEQYF. The CDR3 coding sequence is TGTGCCAGCAGCCAGACCGCTTACGAGCAGTACTTC.

This clonotype turned up a few times. This chain joins TRBV24-1 and TRBJ1-2, with D possibly TRBD1 on 5 matching bases. The ends were cut back, 2 bases at V and 5 bases at J, with 8 bases in the middle. CDR3 length: 13 amino acids. Germline values: CDR1 KGHDR, CDR2 SFDVKD. The CDR3 sequence is CATSDSDSYGYTF. CDR3 nucleotides: TGTGCCACCAGTGATTCCGACAGTTATGGCTACACCTTC.

As to this clonotype: The junction departs from germline at one end; a sequencing error may be responsible. The V call is TRBV2, the J call TRBJ2-1, with unresolved D. Germline CDR1 is SNHLY and CDR2 is FYNNEI. CDR3 length equals 17 residues. The CDR3 is CASGEGRYSSSYNEQFF. The CDR3 DNA reads TGTGCCAGCGGTGAAGGGCGTTATTCCAGCTCCTACAATGAGCAGTTCTTC.

Ten or more counts support this clonotype. This chain links TRBV7-2 with TRBJ2-3; D is ambiguous. Germline V lookup: CDR1 SGHTA, CDR2 FQGNSA. V gave up 10 bases and J gave up 6 bases, with 8 bases separating them. CDR3 length equals 10 residues. The DNA of the CDR3 is TGTGCCACCCACCGGGATACGCAGTATTTT. Its protein is CATHRDTQYF.

The rearrangement joins TRBV20-1 to TRBJ2-2; 7 bases line up with TRBD1. The J segment lost 1 base and the V segment lost 2 bases, leaving 10 bases of the junction unmatched. The CDR3 runs to 17 residues. Germline V lookup: CDR1 DFQATT, CDR2 SNEGSKA (reference sequence). This CDR3 is CSARQPRTGLNTGELFF. The CDR3 nucleotides are TGCAGTGCTAGACAACCAAGGACAGGCTTGAACACCGGGGAGCTGTTTTTT.

This clonotype was counted a few times. The rearrangement joins TRBV5-4 to TRBJ2-3, with no clear D. Trimming removed 1 base from V and 3 bases from J, with 12 bases in between. The CDR3 has 15 residues. Germline values: CDR1 SGHNT, CDR2 YYREEE (reference sequence). The CDR3 sequence is CASSLFFTSTDTQYF. CDR3 bases: TGTGCCAGCAGCTTGTTCTTTACCTCGACAGATACGCAGTATTTT.

The V and J genes are TRBV2 and TRBJ2-3; D perhaps matches TRBD2 (5 bases). Trimming took 5 bases from V and 1 from J, leaving 10 bases between them. Germline lookup yields CDR1 SNHLY and CDR2 FYNNEI. The CDR3 is made up of 14 amino acids. CDR3 DNA: TGTGCCAGCAGTTCAATCGGGGGCACAGATACGCAGTATTTT. It is translated as CASSSIGGTDTQYF.

This clonotype was recorded at least ten times. The junction shows a germline mismatch at one end, possibly a read error. The chain combines TRBV5-1 with TRBJ1-6; 11 nucleotides align to TRBD1. The CDR3 spans 14 residues. Per the germline V gene, CDR1 is SGHRS and CDR2 is YFSETQ. In nucleotides, the CDR3 is TGTGCCAGCAGCCGGACAGGGGGCAATTCACCCCTCCACTTT. It yields the protein CASSRTGGNSPLHF.

The table lists this clonotype with a few counts. The chain joins TRBV2 to TRBJ1-1; the D is unclear. Germline CDR1 is SNHLY and CDR2 is FYNNEI. V gave up 1 base and J gave up 6 bases, with 9 bases separating them. CDR3 length equals 13 residues. The CDR3 nucleotides read TGTGCCAGCAGTGAAGGAGAGTGGTCTGAAGCTTTCTTT. Protein sequence: CASSEGEWSEAFF.